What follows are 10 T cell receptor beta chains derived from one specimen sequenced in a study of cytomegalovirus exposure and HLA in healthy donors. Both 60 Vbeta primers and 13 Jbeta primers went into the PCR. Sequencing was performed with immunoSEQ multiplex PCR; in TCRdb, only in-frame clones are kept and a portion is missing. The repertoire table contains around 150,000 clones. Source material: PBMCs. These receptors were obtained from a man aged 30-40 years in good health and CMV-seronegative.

DNA for the CDR3: TGTGCCAGCAGTCTCACAGGGGGGTCTTCCACTGAAGCTTTCTTT. Translated: CASSLTGGSSTEAFF. V is TRBV6-6 and J is TRBJ1-1; 8 nucleotides agree with TRBD1. V gave up 5 bases and J gave up 4 bases; unmatched junction bases: 9. Germline CDR1 is MNHNY and CDR2 is SVGAGI (reference sequence). This CDR3 has 15 amino acids.

The CDR3, as DNA: TGTGCCTCCGAGGGGAGGGGGAGAGAGACCCAGTACTTC. This gives the protein CASEGRGRETQYF. This sequence joins TRBV30 and TRBJ2-5; D is perhaps TRBD2 (7 bases). This CDR3 has 13 residues. The V and J ends lost 7 bases and 4 bases respectively, with 16 bases between them. From germline, CDR1 is GTSNPN and CDR2 SVGIG (reference sequence).

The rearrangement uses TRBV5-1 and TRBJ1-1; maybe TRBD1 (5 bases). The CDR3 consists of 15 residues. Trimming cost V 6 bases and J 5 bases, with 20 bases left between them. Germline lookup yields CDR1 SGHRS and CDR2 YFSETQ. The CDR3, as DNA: TGCGCCAGCATCCCTACGGGGGGAGTACAAACTGAAGCTTTCTTT. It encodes CASIPTGGVQTEAFF.

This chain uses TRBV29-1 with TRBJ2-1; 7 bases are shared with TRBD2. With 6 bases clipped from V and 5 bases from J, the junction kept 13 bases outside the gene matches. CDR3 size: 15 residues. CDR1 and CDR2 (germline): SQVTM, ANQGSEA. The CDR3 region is CSVNPGEGLDNEQFF. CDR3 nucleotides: TGCAGCGTCAACCCCGGGGAGGGCCTGGACAATGAGCAGTTCTTC.

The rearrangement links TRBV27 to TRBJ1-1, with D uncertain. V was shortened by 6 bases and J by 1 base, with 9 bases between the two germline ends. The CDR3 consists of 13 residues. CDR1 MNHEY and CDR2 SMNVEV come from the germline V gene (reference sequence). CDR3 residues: CASSRLRNTEAFF. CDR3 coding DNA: TGTGCCAGCAGCCGCCTGCGGAACACTGAAGCTTTCTTT.

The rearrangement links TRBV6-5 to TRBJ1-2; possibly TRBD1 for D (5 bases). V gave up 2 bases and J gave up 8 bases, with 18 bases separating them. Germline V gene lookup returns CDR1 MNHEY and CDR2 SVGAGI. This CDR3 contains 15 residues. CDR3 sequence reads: CASSYTIDGAGGYTF. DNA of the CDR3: TGTGCCAGCAGTTACACGATTGATGGGGCGGGAGGCTACACCTTC.

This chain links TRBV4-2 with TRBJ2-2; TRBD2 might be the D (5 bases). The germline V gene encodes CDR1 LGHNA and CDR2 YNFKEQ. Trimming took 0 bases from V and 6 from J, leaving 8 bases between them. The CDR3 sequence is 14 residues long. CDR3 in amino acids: CASSQDELAGELFF. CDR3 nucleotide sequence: TGTGCCAGCAGCCAAGATGAACTAGCCGGGGAGCTGTTTTTT.

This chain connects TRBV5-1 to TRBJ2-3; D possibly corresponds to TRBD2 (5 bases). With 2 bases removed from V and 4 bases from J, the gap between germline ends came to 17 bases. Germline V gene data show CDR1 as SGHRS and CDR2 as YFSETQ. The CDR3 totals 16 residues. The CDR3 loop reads CASSFGTLPRADTQYF. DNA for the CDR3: TGCGCCAGCAGCTTCGGCACCCTGCCGAGGGCAGATACGCAGTATTTT.

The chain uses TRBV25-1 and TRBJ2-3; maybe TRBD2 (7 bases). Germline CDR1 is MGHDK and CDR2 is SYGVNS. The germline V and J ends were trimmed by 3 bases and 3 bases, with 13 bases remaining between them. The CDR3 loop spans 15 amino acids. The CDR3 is CASSEPGEGTDTQYF. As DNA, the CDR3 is TGTGCCAGCAGTGAGCCAGGGGAGGGGACAGATACGCAGTATTTT.

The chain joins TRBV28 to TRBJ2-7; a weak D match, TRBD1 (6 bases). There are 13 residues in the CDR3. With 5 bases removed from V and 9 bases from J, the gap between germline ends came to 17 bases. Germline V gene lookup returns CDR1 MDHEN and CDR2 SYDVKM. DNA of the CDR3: TGTGCCAGCAGTGGACAGTCTCCTTCCTGGCAGTACTTC. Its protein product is CASSGQSPSWQYF.